This TCR beta chain was observed in a study of OX40 agonist ivuxolimab in advanced cancers. Sequencing used immunoSEQ multiplex PCR; TCRdb keeps in-frame clones, though not all of them. The top ten clones hold 0.7% to 0.9% of a sample with tens of thousands of clones, about nine tenths of them seen once. The germline CDR1 and CDR2 sequences are MDHEN and SYDVKM. Trimming removed 6 bases at V and 3 bases at J, with 13 bases between. The CDR3 sequence is 14 residues long. Sequencing was performed on CD4+ or CD8+ T cells sorted from blood, taken in a trial of the OX40 agonist ivuxolimab. This sequence was found in an adult with an advanced solid tumor such as melanoma, head and neck, liver or kidney cancer. The chain links TRBV28 to TRBJ2-3; maybe TRBD1 (6 bases). CDR3 loop: CASSPNTGTDTQYF. CDR3 in DNA: TGTGCCAGCAGCCCTAATACAGGGACAGATACGCAGTATTTT.